Presented here are 18 T cell receptor beta chains from one specimen sequenced in a study of identical twins. TCRdb redid the calling of the 5' RACE reads with MiXCR, one entry per CDR3 protein. The repertoire holds 250,000 to 300,000 distinct CDR3 sequences, with about 8.3% as singletons. These data were also reused for a study on yellow fever vaccine responses in identical twins.

The specimen sequenced was CD8+ T cells sorted from blood. The receptors derive from a woman aged 18-30 years in good health.

The chain couples TRBV7-9 to TRBJ2-3, with a possible D match to TRBD1 (6 bases). The V gene's germline CDR1 is SEHNR and CDR2 FQNEAQ (reference sequence). Between the trimmed V and J ends, which lost 4 bases and 3 bases, there was a span of 14 bases. The CDR3 contains 15 residues. The CDR3, as DNA: TGTGCCAGCAGCTCGGGACCCCAGGGGACAGATACGCAGTATTTT. This sequence encodes CASSSGPQGTDTQYF.

This clonotype was detected ten times or more. The chain recombines TRBV7-9 with TRBJ2-1; TRBD2 agrees at 10 bases. Germline-derived CDR1 and CDR2 are SEHNR and FQNEAQ (reference sequence). V dropped 3 bases and J dropped 8; count of bases not matched to a gene: 7. This CDR3 is built from 15 residues. CDR3 amino acids: CASSFLAGARDEQFF. In DNA form, the CDR3 reads TGTGCCAGCAGCTTTCTAGCGGGGGCTCGGGATGAGCAGTTCTTC.

This clonotype was counted many times. This rearrangement joins TRBV12-3 or TRBV12-4 to TRBJ2-1, with D perhaps assigned TRBD1 or TRBD2 (5 bases each). V was shortened by 6 bases and J by 9 bases, with 12 bases between the two germline ends. This CDR3 has 12 residues. CDR3: CASSLGDPEQFF. In DNA, the CDR3 is TGTGCCAGCAGCCTCGGGGACCCTGAGCAGTTCTTC.

The chain employs TRBV4-3 and TRBJ1-5; D remains unclear. The length of the CDR3 is 15 residues. The V and J ends lost 0 bases and 3 bases respectively, with 9 bases between them. The germline V gene has CDR1 LGHNA and CDR2 YSLEER. The CDR3 coding sequence is TGCGCCAGCAGCCAAGATCGGTGGTCCAATCAGCCCCAGCATTTT. Its translation is CASSQDRWSNQPQHF.

The chain employs TRBV12-3 or TRBV12-4 and TRBJ2-3; the match to TRBD2 covers 8 bases. This CDR3 spans 16 amino acids. J lost 1 base, V lost 4 bases, and 7 bases had no gene match. The CDR3 bases are TGTGCCAGCAGTTCTGGACTAGCCGAGGGCACAGATACGCAGTATTTT. Translation: CASSSGLAEGTDTQYF.

In its sample, this clonotype was seen a few times. The chain recombines TRBV6-5 with TRBJ2-2, with unresolved D. CDR1 is MNHEY, CDR2 SVGAGI, per germline. The V gene lost 8 bases and the J gene lost 2 bases, with 9 bases spanning the gap. This CDR3 region has 13 residues. The CDR3 DNA is TGTGCCAGCTGCACAATAAACACCGGGGAGCTGTTTTTT. Amino acid sequence: CASCTINTGELFF.

The sample holds a few counts of this clonotype. The chain employs TRBV7-9 and TRBJ2-1, with 11 bases fitting TRBD2. Germline-derived CDR1 and CDR2 are SEHNR and FQNEAQ (reference sequence). This CDR3 comprises 16 residues. J lost 5 bases, V lost 1 base, and 4 bases had no gene match. The CDR3 loop reads CASSLELAGANNEQFF. CDR3 DNA: TGTGCCAGCAGCTTAGAACTAGCGGGGGCGAACAATGAGCAGTTCTTC.

This clonotype was found a few times. The rearrangement joins TRBV4-2 to TRBJ2-7; perhaps TRBD2 as D (5 bases). Trimming took 0 bases from V and 6 from J, leaving 12 bases between them. CDR1 and CDR2 (germline): LGHNA, YNFKEQ. This CDR3 is built from 14 residues. CDR3: CASSQDLEAAEQYF. CDR3 sequence (DNA): TGTGCCAGCAGCCAAGATCTAGAAGCGGCCGAGCAGTACTTC.

This clonotype has only a few counts. V is TRBV12-3 or TRBV12-4 and J is TRBJ1-2; D gene ambiguous. Trimming removed 6 bases at V and 4 bases at J, with 15 bases between. The CDR3 is 14 amino acids. The CDR3, as DNA: TGTGCCAGCAGCCCCCCCGGACGGGGCTATGGCTACACCTTC. Translating it yields CASSPPGRGYGYTF.

This clonotype was found many times. The V gene is TRBV12-3 or TRBV12-4, the J gene TRBJ1-4; a weak D match, TRBD1 (5 bases). This CDR3 contains 12 residues. The ends were cut back, 8 bases at V and 5 bases at J, with 9 bases in the middle. CDR3 DNA sequence: TGTGCCAGCGCCCGGGGGAATGAAAAACTGTTTTTT. It translates to CASARGNEKLFF.

V is TRBV5-5 and J is TRBJ1-5, with a weak D call TRBD1 (6 bases). The germline gives CDR1 SGHKS, CDR2 YYEKEE (reference sequence). Trimming took 0 bases from V and 4 from J, leaving 11 bases between them. CDR3 length: 15 amino acids. The CDR3 protein is CASSLVGGANQPQHF. The CDR3 DNA reads TGTGCCAGCAGCTTGGTTGGGGGCGCGAATCAGCCCCAGCATTTT.

This clonotype was picked up many times. The rearrangement joins TRBV6-2 or TRBV6-3 to TRBJ2-7; perhaps TRBD1 as D (6 bases). This CDR3 is built from 15 residues. Germline CDR1 is MNHEY and CDR2 is SVGEGT. V lost 6 bases to trimming and J lost 3 bases, with 18 bases between them. CDR3 region: CASRLEPGHFYEQYF. The CDR3 bases are TGTGCCAGCAGGCTAGAACCGGGACATTTCTACGAGCAGTACTTC.

The chain carries TRBV28 and TRBJ2-7; TRBD1 or TRBD2 may be the D gene (5 bases each). Germline-derived CDR1 and CDR2 are MDHEN and SYDVKM. The CDR3 loop spans 13 amino acids. V gave up 4 bases and J gave up 7 bases, with 14 bases separating them. The CDR3 DNA sequence: TGTGCCAGCAGTTCCACCGGGGCCGGGGAGCAGTACTTC. Its translation: CASSSTGAGEQYF.

This clonotype was counted at least ten times. V usage is TRBV4-2 and J usage is TRBJ2-7, with D maybe TRBD1 (6 bases). CDR1 and CDR2 from the germline V gene are LGHNA and YNFKEQ. The CDR3 is 15 amino acids. The ends were cut back, 0 bases at V and 0 bases at J, with 9 bases in the middle. For the CDR3, the DNA is TGTGCCAGCAGCCAAGAAGGGGGTTCCTCCTACGAGCAGTACTTC. Protein product: CASSQEGGSSYEQYF.

This clonotype was detected many times. The chain links TRBV29-1 to TRBJ2-1, with D maybe TRBD2 (6 bases). V was trimmed by 5 bases and J by 4 bases, leaving 12 bases between them. The CDR3 is made up of 13 amino acids. Germline loops: CDR1 SQVTM, CDR2 ANQGSEA. CDR3 loop: CSVTGGDYNEQFF. CDR3 sequence (DNA): TGCAGCGTTACCGGGGGAGATTACAATGAGCAGTTCTTC.

This clonotype was recorded many times. The V gene is TRBV2, the J gene TRBJ2-1; possibly TRBD2 for D (5 bases). Between the trimmed V and J ends, which lost 10 bases and 10 bases, there was a span of 20 bases. Germline values: CDR1 SNHLY, CDR2 FYNNEI. The length of the CDR3 is 13 residues. The CDR3 spells CANPAGLVDEQFF. In DNA form, the CDR3 reads TGTGCCAACCCCGCGGGCCTAGTGGACGAGCAGTTCTTC.

The chain carries TRBV27 and TRBJ2-5; 9 bases match TRBD2. CDR3 size: 18 residues. Germline loops: CDR1 MNHEY, CDR2 SMNVEV (reference sequence). Losses at the gene ends were 0 bases for V and 2 bases for J; bases not matched to a gene: 10. This CDR3 is CASSLSGRVAGVQETQYF. In DNA, the CDR3 is TGTGCCAGCAGTTTATCTGGTAGGGTAGCGGGGGTACAAGAGACCCAGTACTTC.

The chain uses TRBV28 and TRBJ2-3, with a tentative D call TRBD2 (5 bases). Germline V gene lookup returns CDR1 MDHEN and CDR2 SYDVKM. The CDR3 sequence is 15 residues long. V lost 6 bases, J lost 5 bases, and 18 bases lay in between. CDR3 region: CASSPGSASRDTQYF. The CDR3 region has the DNA TGTGCCAGCAGCCCGGGGTCCGCTAGTAGAGATACGCAGTATTTT.